Listed here is a single T cell receptor (beta chain). Its antigen is not known. The V segment lost 6 bases and the J segment 9 bases; nucleotides outside the gene matches: 9. The CDR3 covers 14 residues. Germline assignment: CDR1 PRHDT and CDR2 FYEKMQ (reference sequence). The entry originates in a study of T cell responses to AZD1222 COVID-19 vaccine. General study findings and limits: Just a handful of AZD1222 recipients tested seropositive at baseline.

Pooling was applied to second doses at about 4 or about 12 weeks. Here immunoSEQ multiplex PCR was the method, and the copy in TCRdb shows in-frame clones only, minus some. This table has fewer than 120,000 clones, 94% appearing once. Sequenced material: peripheral blood, taken 28 days after the second AZD1222 dose. The receptor was isolated from an adult who received the AZD1222 COVID-19 vaccine. The J gene is TRBJ2-1, the V gene TRBV13; 9 nucleotides line up with TRBD1. CDR3 sequence (DNA): TGTGCCAGCAGTCTACAGGGGGCACGGGGTGAGCAGTTCTTC. Its protein is CASSLQGARGEQFF. Complete variable domain (other parts from reference TRBV13 and TRBJ2-1): AAGVIQSPRHLIKEKRETATLKCYPIPRHDTVYWYQQGPGQDPQFLISFYEKMQSDKGSIPDRFSAQQFSDYHSELNMSSLELGDSALYFCASSLQGARGEQFFGPGTRLTVL.